The present T cell receptor (beta chain) was sequenced within a study of blood T cell repertoires in COVID-19. Looking at the study overall: COVID-19 samples, acute and convalescent, were from the United States, Italy and Spain. Nucleic acid was either cDNA or gDNA, and it came from T cells, B-cell-depleted T cells, or PBMCs.

A single count supports this clone. Here immunoSEQ multiplex PCR was the method, and the copy in TCRdb shows in-frame clones only, minus some. This sample has approximately 97,000 clones, with about four fifths found just once. The CDR3 is 17 amino acids. With V trimmed by 2 bases and J by 3 bases, 8 bases remained unmatched. Germline lookup yields CDR1 MGHRA and CDR2 YSYEKL. This clonotype was sampled from a human donor in a cohort sampled during active COVID-19. The sample was peripheral blood. This chain links TRBV4-1 with TRBJ2-7; 12 nucleotides line up with TRBD2. This CDR3 reads CASSQSTGTSGHYEQYF. CDR3 DNA: TGCGCCAGCAGCCAATCGACCGGGACTAGCGGGCACTACGAGCAGTACTTC.